The sequence of this T cell receptor (beta chain) was determined in a study of radiotherapy plus CTLA-4 blockade in lung cancer. The CDR3 length is 13 residues. Trimming pared 5 bases from V and 8 bases from J, leaving 12 bases between. Germline V gives CDR1 LNHDA, CDR2 SQIVND (reference sequence). The table came from immunoSEQ multiplex PCR; TCRdb's copy has only in-frame clones and leaves some out. The sample lists around 71,000 clones, 76% occurring once. The sample in question was peripheral blood, obtained from a patient treated with radiotherapy plus ipilimumab. This receptor was identified in a human donor with non-small cell lung cancer whose response to radiotherapy plus ipilimumab could not be evaluated. Some clones in this sample may be carry-over from other donors' samples. The chain couples TRBV19 to TRBJ1-4; D is possibly TRBD1 (5 bases). The CDR3 reads CASSLGASEKLFF. The CDR3 DNA reads TGTGCCAGTAGTTTAGGGGCCTCCGAAAAACTGTTTTTT.